The 25 T cell receptor beta chains presented below share a single source sample, sequenced in a study of CD8+ T cells in alopecia areata. Extracted RNA was reverse transcribed into cDNA, the sequencing template. Measured with immunoSEQ multiplex PCR; TCRdb has only the in-frame clones, and not every one. The sample has 35,000 to 45,000 clones, roughly 89% seen once. Sample treatment: oral pan-JAK inhibitor, 5-10 mg twice daily. Sequencing was performed on CD8+ T cells sorted from blood, taken at week 24, from a patient treated with tofacitinib. Every receptor here comes from a human donor with alopecia areata.

V and J are TRBV6-4 and TRBJ2-1; maybe TRBD1 (5 bases). Germline CDR1 is MRHNA and CDR2 is SNTAGT. Trimming cost V 3 bases and J 7 bases, with 16 bases left between them. The CDR3 covers 15 residues. The CDR3 loop reads CASSEGPVGPNEQFF. CDR3 nucleotides: TGTGCCAGCAGTGAGGGCCCAGTGGGGCCGAATGAGCAGTTCTTC.

The chain combines TRBV2 with TRBJ2-5; tentatively, D is TRBD2 (6 bases). V was clipped by 11 bases and J by 3 bases, with 16 bases between them. The CDR3 covers 13 residues. CDR1 is SNHLY and CDR2 is FYNNEI in the germline V gene. In DNA form, the CDR3 reads TGTGCCGGCCGGGACTTCTATAAAGAGACCCAGTACTTC. Protein sequence: CAGRDFYKETQYF.

The rearrangement links TRBV28 to TRBJ2-2, with 8 positions matching TRBD1. V trimming: 4 bases; J trimming: 0 bases; junction bases outside the gene matches: 4. CDR3 length equals 16 residues. From germline, CDR1 is MDHEN and CDR2 SYDVKM. The CDR3 region has the DNA TGTGCCAGCAGTTCTTGGACAGGGCCGAACACCGGGGAGCTGTTTTTT. Translation: CASSSWTGPNTGELFF.

The chain carries TRBV7-3 and TRBJ2-3; tentative D call: TRBD2 (5 bases). CDR3 length: 15 residues. The germline V gene has CDR1 SGHTA and CDR2 FQGTGA. The V end was cut by 5 bases, the J end by 7 bases, with 19 bases between. The CDR3 reads CASSVGIGKRNTQYF. The CDR3 region has the DNA TGTGCCAGCAGCGTGGGGATAGGCAAGCGGAATACGCAGTATTTT.

The chain employs TRBV7-8 and TRBJ2-5; a weak D match, TRBD1 (5 bases). Germline lookup yields CDR1 SGHVS and CDR2 FQNEAQ. With 5 bases removed from V and 4 bases from J, the gap between germline ends came to 26 bases. The CDR3 is made up of 18 amino acids. The CDR3 DNA is TGTGCCAGCAGCCCCATTCTACCTCAAACTTCGACAGCAGAGACCCAGTACTTC. Translated: CASSPILPQTSTAETQYF.

The rearrangement joins TRBV10-3 to TRBJ2-5; 8 bases fit TRBD2. The germline CDR1 and CDR2 sequences are ENHRY and SYGVKD. Trimming at V came to 5 bases and at J to 5 bases, leaving 19 bases not matched to a gene. The CDR3 totals 18 residues. CDR3 residues: CAISSPAGEGQSQETQYF. The DNA of the CDR3 is TGTGCCATCAGTTCGCCAGCGGGGGAGGGGCAGTCCCAGGAGACCCAGTACTTC.

Comment on this clone: One junction end disagrees with the germline gene, perhaps due to a read error. V and J are TRBV28 and TRBJ2-7; D gene unclear. The germline gives CDR1 MDHEN, CDR2 SYDVKM. The CDR3 consists of 11 residues. This CDR3 reads CASSLGNEQHF. CDR3 sequence (DNA): TGTGCCAGCAGTTTAGGTAACGAGCAGCACTTC.

The V gene is TRBV14, the J gene TRBJ2-3; no firm D call. CDR3 length: 17 residues. Germline V CDR1 and CDR2: SGHDN, FVKESK. V gave up 2 bases and J gave up 0 bases, with 15 bases separating them. CDR3 residues: CASSQIGRVDSTDTQYF. The CDR3 DNA sequence: TGTGCCAGCAGCCAAATCGGCCGGGTTGATAGCACAGATACGCAGTATTTT.

This sequence joins TRBV29-1 and TRBJ2-3; the match to TRBD2 covers 11 bases. V shed 4 bases and J 5 bases; nucleotides not matched to a gene: 11. Looked up from germline, CDR1 is SQVTM and CDR2 is ANQGSEA. This CDR3 spans 16 amino acids. This CDR3 reads CSVGGIAGGRIDTQYF. The CDR3 DNA follows: TGCAGCGTTGGCGGAATAGCGGGGGGGCGGATAGATACGCAGTATTTT.

Only one count was recorded for this clone. V usage is TRBV5-6 and J usage is TRBJ1-1; 7 nucleotides match TRBD1. The CDR3 loop spans 15 amino acids. Unmatched junction bases numbered 9, after V lost 7 bases and J lost 0 bases. Germline CDR1 reads SGHDT; CDR2 reads YYEEEE. The DNA of the CDR3 is TGTGCCAGCGGCTCGAAGACAGGGATGAACACTGAAGCTTTCTTT. Protein product: CASGSKTGMNTEAFF.

This clone has a single count. The chain couples TRBV5-1 to TRBJ2-7; 9 positions agree with TRBD1. This CDR3 has 15 residues. V shed 4 bases and J 6 bases; nucleotides not matched to a gene: 11. Germline values: CDR1 SGHRS, CDR2 YFSETQ. The CDR3 region is CASSPDRGSFSEQYF. CDR3 in DNA: TGCGCCAGCAGCCCCGACAGGGGGTCCTTTAGCGAGCAGTACTTC.

The J gene is TRBJ2-4, the V gene TRBV6-5; D remains ambiguous. The CDR3 is 15 amino acids. The germline V and J ends were trimmed by 0 bases and 1 base, with 7 bases remaining between them. The germline V gene encodes CDR1 MNHEY and CDR2 SVGAGI. The CDR3 sequence: CASSYSNRAKNIQYF. The CDR3 DNA sequence: TGTGCCAGCAGTTACTCGAATCGGGCCAAAAACATTCAGTACTTC.

The genes are TRBV5-4 and TRBJ1-5, with D maybe TRBD1 (6 bases). The CDR3 contains 13 residues. V gave up 4 bases and J gave up 5 bases, with 10 bases separating them. The V gene's germline CDR1 is SGHNT and CDR2 YYREEE (reference sequence). The CDR3 DNA is TGTGCCAGCAGCGAACAGGGCGATCAGCCCCAGCATTTT. Translated, it gives CASSEQGDQPQHF.

This chain links TRBV28 with TRBJ1-5; D remains ambiguous. The V gene lost 7 bases and the J gene lost 7 bases, with 20 bases spanning the gap. Per germline, CDR1 MDHEN and CDR2 SYDVKM. The length of the CDR3 is 15 residues. The CDR3, as DNA: TGTGCCAGCACCCTCTCGGGTGAGGGTTTCCAGCCCCAGCATTTT. As protein: CASTLSGEGFQPQHF.

The chain joins TRBV7-9 to TRBJ2-7; 9 positions match TRBD1. Trimming at V came to 5 bases and at J to 3 bases, leaving 5 bases not matched to a gene. Germline CDR1 SEHNR, CDR2 FQNEAQ (reference sequence). The CDR3 contains 14 residues. The chain's CDR3 is CASSIRDRDYEQYF. The DNA of the CDR3 is TGTGCCAGCAGCATCCGGGACAGGGACTACGAGCAGTACTTC.

The J gene is TRBJ2-7, the V gene TRBV7-8; no firm D call. The CDR3 has 14 residues. Germline V gene data show CDR1 as SGHVS and CDR2 as FQNEAQ. V lost 1 base and J 0 bases, leaving 7 bases between the germline ends. The CDR3: CASSLGRSSYEQYF. The CDR3, as DNA: TGTGCCAGCAGCTTAGGCAGGTCCTCCTACGAGCAGTACTTC. Full variable domain (remainder filled in from reference TRBV7-8 and TRBJ2-7): GAGVSQSPRYKVAKRGQDVALRCDPISGHVSLFWYQQALGQGPEFLTYFQNEAQLDKSGLPSDRFFAERPEGSVSTLKIQRTQQEDSAVYLCASSLGRSSYEQYFGPGTRLTVT.

This chain joins TRBV29-1 and TRBJ2-2; D is unclear. Germline-derived CDR1 and CDR2 are SQVTM and ANQGSEA. This CDR3 is built from 12 residues. Between the trimmed V and J ends, which lost 1 base and 2 bases, there was a span of 2 bases. This CDR3 is CSVEGNTGELFF. CDR3 sequence (DNA): TGCAGCGTTGAAGGAAACACCGGGGAGCTGTTTTTT.

The chain couples TRBV7-6 to TRBJ2-3, with 8 bases fitting TRBD1. This CDR3 has 15 residues. The germline V gene encodes CDR1 SGHVS and CDR2 FNYEAQ. J lost 1 base, V lost 2 bases, and 2 bases had no gene match. In DNA, the CDR3 is TGTGCCAGCAGCTTAATGGACAGGGGCACAGATACGCAGTATTTT. Amino acids: CASSLMDRGTDTQYF.

Worth noting for this clone: A read error may be the cause here, since a much bigger clone is one base away. The chain uses TRBV7-6 and TRBJ2-1; 13 bases are shared with TRBD2. Germline V gene sequence: CDR1 SGHVS, CDR2 FNYEAQ. V gave up 2 bases and J gave up 5 bases; unmatched junction bases: 9. CDR3 length: 18 amino acids. CDR3 loop: CASSLSGPGTSGDNEQFF. The CDR3 coding sequence is TGTGCCAGCAGCTTATCAGGTCCCGGGACTAGCGGGGACAATGAGCAGTTCTTC.

The CDR3 loop is CSALHDSGANVLTF. CDR3 coding DNA: TGCAGCGCCCTTCATGACTCTGGGGCCAACGTCCTGACTTTC. The gene calls are TRBV29-1 and TRBJ2-6; D is ambiguous. Germline lookup yields CDR1 SQVTM and CDR2 ANQGSEA. V was cut by 7 bases and J by 0 bases, with 10 bases left in between. This CDR3 spans 14 amino acids.

The chain has TRBV7-9 and TRBJ2-5, with D possibly matching TRBD1 (5 bases). The J call may be mistaken, given a closer DNA end match to TRBJ2-7. Looked up from germline, CDR1 is SEHNR and CDR2 is FQNEAQ (reference sequence). The CDR3 covers 15 residues. CDR3 protein: CASSSLNQQVYEQYF. CDR3 coding DNA: TGTGCCAGCAGCTCCCTCAATCAACAGGTCTACGAGCAGTACTTC.

The chain combines TRBV5-5 with TRBJ2-7, with 10 bases aligning to TRBD1. Trimming took 4 bases from V and 3 from J; bases not matched to a gene: 7. The CDR3 consists of 15 residues. Germline assignment: CDR1 SGHKS and CDR2 YYEKEE (reference sequence). The CDR3, as DNA: TGTGCCAGCAGCATCGGGACAGGGGATGGCTACGAGCAGTACTTC. The encoded protein is CASSIGTGDGYEQYF.

This clone was recorded a few times. The J gene is TRBJ2-1, the V gene TRBV29-1; no clear D. CDR3 size: 15 residues. The V gene's germline CDR1 is SQVTM and CDR2 ANQGSEA. Trimming took 1 base from V and 0 from J, leaving 10 bases between them. Here the CDR3 DNA reads TGCAGCGTTGAAGGGGTCCCAGGCTCCTACAATGAGCAGTTCTTC. It codes for CSVEGVPGSYNEQFF.

The chain links TRBV6-1 to TRBJ2-7, with 7 bases fitting TRBD1. This CDR3 comprises 15 residues. J was trimmed by 1 base and V by 8 bases; bases with no gene match: 11. CDR1 and CDR2 from the germline V gene are MNHNS and SASEGT. The chain's CDR3 is CASPQGDGESYEQYF. The CDR3 coding sequence is TGTGCCAGCCCCCAGGGGGACGGGGAATCCTACGAGCAGTACTTC.

The chain carries TRBV7-8 and TRBJ2-5; tentative D call: TRBD2 (5 bases). Germline loops: CDR1 SGHVS, CDR2 FQNEAQ. The CDR3 extends over 16 amino acids. The V end lost 1 base, the J end lost 2 bases, and 14 bases lay between the germline ends. DNA of the CDR3: TGTGCCAGCAGCTTAGGCATGGTTAGCGAGCAAGAGACCCAGTACTTC. Protein: CASSLGMVSEQETQYF. Full variable domain (outside the CDR3, taken from reference TRBV7-8 and TRBJ2-5): GAGVSQSPRYKVAKRGQDVALRCDPISGHVSLFWYQQALGQGPEFLTYFQNEAQLDKSGLPSDRFFAERPEGSVSTLKIQRTQQEDSAVYLCASSLGMVSEQETQYFGPGTRLLVL.